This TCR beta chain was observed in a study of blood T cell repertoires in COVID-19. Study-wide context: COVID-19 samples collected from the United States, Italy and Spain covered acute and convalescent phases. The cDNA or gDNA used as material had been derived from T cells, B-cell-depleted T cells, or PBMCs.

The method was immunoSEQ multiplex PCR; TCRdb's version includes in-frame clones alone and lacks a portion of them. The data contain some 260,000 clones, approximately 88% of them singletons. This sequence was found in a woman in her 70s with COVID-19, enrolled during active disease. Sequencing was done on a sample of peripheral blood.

CDR3 nucleotide sequence: TGTGCCAGCGCCCCGGGGGGTAGCGGGAGGAATTACAATGAGCAGTTCTTC. Its translation is CASAPGGSGRNYNEQFF. The genes are TRBV11-3 and TRBJ2-1; 10 bases align to TRBD2. The CDR3 is made up of 17 amino acids. Unmatched junction bases numbered 14, after V lost 8 bases and J lost 4 bases. Per the germline V gene, CDR1 is SGHNT and CDR2 is YENEEA.